The 15 T cell receptor beta chains presented below share a single source sample, sequenced in a study of blood T cell repertoires in COVID-19. This table comes from immunoSEQ multiplex PCR, and its TCRdb copy is limited to in-frame clones, with some not included. The data hold 35,000 to 40,000 clones, with about 88% observed a single time. Sequencing input: peripheral blood. Source of these receptors: an older man with active COVID-19.

V is TRBV7-2 and J is TRBJ1-2; TRBD1 is a possible D gene (5 bases). V lost 2 bases to trimming and J lost 5 bases, with 18 bases between them. The length of the CDR3 is 16 residues. The V gene's germline CDR1 is SGHTA and CDR2 FQGNSA. The CDR3 reads CASSLPPGQPSYGYTF. The CDR3 bases are TGTGCCAGCAGCTTACCCCCAGGACAACCTTCTTATGGCTACACCTTC.

The chain links TRBV6-5 to TRBJ2-3; D ambiguous. The CDR3 extends over 12 amino acids. V shed 5 bases and J shed 3 bases, with 6 bases lying between them. CDR1 is MNHEY and CDR2 is SVGAGI in the germline V gene. The CDR3 reads CASSRSTDTQYF. The CDR3 region has the DNA TGTGCCAGCAGTCGTTCGACAGATACGCAGTATTTT.

The chain employs TRBV4-3 and TRBJ2-7; D remains ambiguous. V was trimmed by 1 base and J by 1 base, leaving 14 bases between them. The CDR3 has 16 amino acids. Germline V CDR1 and CDR2: LGHNA, YSLEER. The DNA of the CDR3 is TGCGCCAGCAGCCAAGGCCCCCAGAAACATTCCTACGAGCAGTACTTC. Its translation is CASSQGPQKHSYEQYF.

The rearrangement links TRBV11-3 to TRBJ2-7; D gene unclear. The V end was cut by 2 bases, the J end by 5 bases, with 10 bases between. Looked up from germline, CDR1 is SGHNT and CDR2 is YENEEA. The CDR3 sequence is 13 residues long. Here the CDR3 reads CASSLTQSDEQYF. CDR3 DNA: TGTGCCAGCAGCTTAACGCAAAGCGACGAGCAGTACTTC.

This chain links TRBV2 with TRBJ2-4; D call uncertain. Per germline, CDR1 SNHLY and CDR2 FYNNEI. V was cut by 4 bases and J by 0 bases, with 7 bases left in between. CDR3 length: 14 residues. CDR3 bases: TGTGCCAGCAGTGTTAGCCTAGCCAAAAACATTCAGTACTTC. It translates to CASSVSLAKNIQYF.

This rearrangement joins TRBV5-1 to TRBJ1-1; tentative D call: TRBD1 (5 bases). The CDR3 sequence is 15 residues long. Looked up from germline, CDR1 is SGHRS and CDR2 is YFSETQ. Between the trimmed V and J ends, which lost 3 bases and 6 bases, there was a span of 18 bases. The CDR3 DNA reads TGCGCCAGCAGCTCGGGAATCGGGGGAGCCCCTGAAGCTTTCTTT. Its translation is CASSSGIGGAPEAFF.

This rearrangement joins TRBV6-1 to TRBJ2-7, with TRBD1 as a possible D gene (5 bases). Trimming took off 3 bases at V and 12 bases at J, with 12 bases between the two ends. The CDR3 runs 11 residues. Germline V gene sequence: CDR1 MNHNS, CDR2 SASEGT. CDR3 nucleotide sequence: TGTGCCAGCAGTGAGGGGCCGCGTAGGTACTTC. It encodes CASSEGPRRYF.

This clone has only a few counts. The chain recombines TRBV6-6 with TRBJ2-7, with TRBD1 matching over 8 bases. The CDR3 length is 15 residues. J was trimmed by 4 bases and V by 2 bases; bases with no gene match: 7. Germline V gives CDR1 MNHNY, CDR2 SVGAGI (reference sequence). This CDR3 is CASSYGQGRSYEQYF. The CDR3 DNA reads TGTGCCAGCAGTTACGGACAGGGACGTTCGTACGAGCAGTACTTC.

The V and J genes are TRBV19 and TRBJ2-3; 7 positions match TRBD2. Germline V lookup: CDR1 LNHDA, CDR2 SQIVND (reference sequence). This CDR3 comprises 16 residues. Germline trimming cut 2 bases from V and 4 bases from J; bases unmatched to any gene: 9. CDR3 amino acids: CASSIYLAEESDTQYF. As DNA, the CDR3 is TGTGCCAGTAGTATATATCTAGCGGAGGAATCAGATACGCAGTATTTT. The variable domain in full, with the rest retrieved from reference TRBV19 and TRBJ2-3, is DGGITQSPKYLFRKEGQNVTLSCEQNLNHDAMYWYRQDPGQGLRLIYYSQIVNDFQKGDIAEGYSVSREKKESFPLTVTSAQKNPTAFYLCASSIYLAEESDTQYFGPGTRLTVL.

The V call is TRBV19, the J call TRBJ1-5, with 10 bases that match TRBD1. Germline values: CDR1 LNHDA, CDR2 SQIVND (reference sequence). V dropped 5 bases and J dropped 5; count of bases not matched to a gene: 6. The CDR3 is 15 amino acids. The CDR3 sequence is CASSPGTGVYQPQHF. As DNA, the CDR3 is TGTGCCAGTAGTCCCGGGACAGGGGTGTATCAGCCCCAGCATTTT.

This clone was recorded once. The chain recombines TRBV6-2 or TRBV6-3 with TRBJ2-3; possibly TRBD2 for D (6 bases). Trimming pared 2 bases from V and 4 bases from J, leaving 13 bases between. Germline V gives CDR1 MNHEY, CDR2 SVGEGT. The CDR3 runs to 15 residues. CDR3 protein: CASSYRTNIPDTQYF. CDR3 nucleotide sequence: TGTGCCAGCAGTTACCGGACTAACATCCCAGATACGCAGTATTTT.

This chain connects TRBV11-3 to TRBJ2-2, with 10 bases aligning to TRBD1. The junction had 11 bases not matched to a gene; V was cut back by 5 bases and J by 2 bases. Germline lookup yields CDR1 SGHNT and CDR2 YENEEA. This CDR3 is built from 18 residues. CDR3 loop: CASSLTRWDRGNTGELFF. In DNA, the CDR3 is TGTGCCAGCAGCCTCACTAGATGGGACAGGGGAAACACCGGGGAGCTGTTTTTT.

The CDR3 nucleotides are TGTGCCAGCTCGGGCAGGGGACGGGAGCAGTACTTC. Amino acids: CASSGRGREQYF. The chain links TRBV5-6 to TRBJ2-7, with TRBD1 as a possible D gene (6 bases). This CDR3 has 12 amino acids. Deletions cut 7 bases from V and 7 bases from J, with 15 bases between. Germline CDR1 and CDR2: SGHDT and YYEEEE. Together with reference TRBV5-6 and TRBJ2-7, the CDR3 gives the full variable domain: DAGVTQSPTHLIKTRGQQVTLRCSPKSGHDTVSWYQQALGQGPQFIFQYYEEEERQRGNFPDRFSGHQFPNYSSELNVNALLLGDSALYLCASSGRGREQYFGPGTRLTVT.

The count of this clone is one. The J gene is TRBJ1-6, the V gene TRBV5-1, with 8 positions matching TRBD1. With V trimmed by 3 bases and J by 9 bases, 8 bases remained unmatched. Germline loops: CDR1 SGHRS, CDR2 YFSETQ. This CDR3 is built from 15 residues. DNA for the CDR3: TGCGCCAGCAGCTGGATTGGACAGGGTCGTTCACCCCTCCACTTT. Translated: CASSWIGQGRSPLHF.

This chain connects TRBV6-2 or TRBV6-3 to TRBJ2-7, with a possible D match to TRBD2 (5 bases). CDR1 is MNHEY, CDR2 SVGEGT, per germline. This CDR3 is 15 amino acids long. V dropped 5 bases and J dropped 0 bases, with 14 bases sitting between them. CDR3 bases: TGTGCCAGCAGTGATCCTGCGGCGGGCTCCTACGAGCAGTACTTC. This gives the protein CASSDPAAGSYEQYF.